This TCR beta chain was recorded in a study of OX40 agonist ivuxolimab in advanced cancers. Study at large: The dose-escalation cohort had hepatocellular carcinoma, melanoma, renal cell or head and neck cancer. From roughly 20 to 90 years was the age range, with a mean of about 54 years, and over 80% were male.

Some clones are missing from TCRdb's copy, which holds only in-frame ones; the method was immunoSEQ multiplex PCR. Of around 30,000 clones in the sample, about four fifths were seen once. CDR3 length: 15 residues. Germline CDR1 is SGHTA and CDR2 is FQGNSA. The J segment lost 2 bases and the V segment lost 5 bases, leaving 5 bases of the junction unmatched. Drawing of blood for sampling happened at baseline, at cycle 4 day 1, and at cycle 7 day 1. The receptor comes from an adult with an advanced solid tumor such as melanoma, head and neck, liver or kidney cancer. The source was CD4+ or CD8+ T cells sorted from blood, collected in a trial of the OX40 agonist ivuxolimab. This rearrangement joins TRBV7-2 to TRBJ2-2; 7 bases fit TRBD2. CDR3 sequence reads: CASSPPGGNTGELFF. CDR3 sequence (DNA): TGTGCCAGCAGCCCACCGGGAGGCAACACCGGGGAGCTGTTTTTT.